The 9 T cell receptor beta chains below were found in one sample sequenced in a study of blood T cells in healthy people across ages. Using a J-beta primer mix together with a sample-barcoded 5' primer, a second PCR was run for roughly 6 to 12 cycles. TCRdb re-derived calls from the 5' RACE reads in MiXCR, one entry per CDR3 protein. Of approximately 850,000 distinct CDR3 sequences in the sample, 40% to 50% were seen once. Sequenced sample: blood. These receptors came from a man aged 55 to 70 in good health.

The CDR3 DNA reads TGCGCCAGCAGCTTGGTCGGGCAGGCCCATAATGAGCAGTTCTTC. Amino acid sequence: CASSLVGQAHNEQFF. This chain uses TRBV5-1 with TRBJ2-1; D remains ambiguous. CDR1 is SGHRS, CDR2 YFSETQ, per germline. V dropped 0 bases and J dropped 7 bases, with 14 bases sitting between them. This CDR3 region has 15 residues.

V gene TRBV5-1 combines with J gene TRBJ2-4, with D possibly matching TRBD1 (6 bases). The length of the CDR3 is 12 residues. The germline gives CDR1 SGHRS, CDR2 YFSETQ. Deletions cut 5 bases from V and 15 bases from J, with 18 bases between. CDR3 nucleotide sequence: TGCGCCAGCAGAGGACAGTATGGGCATTGGTACTTC. This gives the protein CASRGQYGHWYF.

This clonotype came up a few times. V and J are TRBV7-2 and TRBJ2-7, with 10 positions matching TRBD2. The germline V gene encodes CDR1 SGHTA and CDR2 FQGNSA. The length of the CDR3 is 16 residues. The V gene end was trimmed by 3 bases and the J gene end by 4 bases; junction bases not matched to a gene: 9. CDR3 residues: CASSFRSGGAGYEQYF. Written as DNA, the CDR3 is TGTGCCAGCAGCTTCCGGAGCGGGGGGGCCGGGTACGAGCAGTACTTC.

The chain combines TRBV12-3 or TRBV12-4 with TRBJ1-6; weak D call: TRBD1 (6 bases). The CDR3 spans 16 residues. V dropped 3 bases and J dropped 8 bases, with 17 bases sitting between them. CDR3: CASSFGGGGGYSPLHF. For the CDR3, the DNA is TGTGCCAGCAGTTTCGGAGGGGGTGGCGGGTATTCACCCCTCCACTTT.

The chain carries TRBV14 and TRBJ2-3; no clear D gene. This CDR3 contains 12 residues. Germline CDR1 SGHDN, CDR2 FVKESK. V lost 3 bases, J lost 3 bases, and 4 bases lay in between. The CDR3 loop is CASSQDTDTQYF. In DNA form, the CDR3 reads TGTGCCAGCAGCCAGGATACAGATACGCAGTATTTT.

The chain joins TRBV14 to TRBJ2-7, with 8 bases lining up with TRBD1. Germline-derived CDR1 and CDR2 are SGHDN and FVKESK. The V gene end was trimmed by 3 bases and the J gene end by 4 bases; junction bases not matched to a gene: 8. CDR3 length: 15 residues. CDR3 nucleotide sequence: TGTGCCAGCAGCCACCTGACAGGGGACCCGTACGAGCAGTACTTC. Residues: CASSHLTGDPYEQYF.

In its sample, this clonotype was seen once. In nucleotides, the CDR3 is TGTGCCGGGGGTACAGGGGCCGGGCAGTTCTTC. This gives the protein CAGGTGAGQFF. The rearrangement links TRBV30 to TRBJ2-1; TRBD1 agrees at 7 bases. CDR3 length: 11 residues. Germline lookup yields CDR1 GTSNPN and CDR2 SVGIG (reference sequence). V lost 8 bases, J lost 12 bases, and 10 bases stayed unmatched.

This chain uses TRBV28 with TRBJ2-5; TRBD1 agrees at 11 bases. The closer fit of TRBJ2-7 to the DNA end suggests the J call may be wrong. The CDR3 covers 14 residues. Germline values: CDR1 MDHEN, CDR2 SYDVKM. CDR3 nucleotide sequence: TGTGCCAGCAGAACACCGGGGACAGGGGGCGAGCAGTACTTC. Translation gives CASRTPGTGGEQYF.

The V call is TRBV11-2, the J call TRBJ2-5; a weak D match, TRBD1 (6 bases). The end of the DNA is better explained by TRBJ2-7, so the J call may be wrong. This CDR3 contains 12 residues. In germline, CDR1 is SGHAT, CDR2 FQNNGV. The CDR3: CASSQGRTEQYF. The CDR3 DNA sequence: TGTGCCAGCAGCCAGGGGAGAACCGAGCAGTACTTC.